Listed below are T cell receptor beta chains from one sample, sequenced in a study of PD-1 blockade in classical Hodgkin lymphoma. Here immunoSEQ multiplex PCR was the method, and the copy in TCRdb shows in-frame clones only, minus some. The sample lists 80,000 to 95,000 clones; around 80% were seen once. The sample here was peripheral blood mononuclear cells (PBMCs), taken before the fourth cycle of nivolumab. The source of these receptors is a human donor with classical Hodgkin lymphoma. Both conserved end residues are part of each CDR3. Fields, in order: V gene, J gene, clone size, CDR3 protein. The listing skips clone size in some rows; elsewhere it reads once, few, many or a size class.

v_gene: TRBV15; j_gene: TRBJ2-4; abundance: -; CDR3aa: CATSRDFVGLNIQYF
v_gene: TRBV4-1; j_gene: TRBJ2-7; abundance: medium-sized; CDR3aa: CASSLEGFWSYEQYF
v_gene: TRBV9; j_gene: TRBJ2-3; abundance: -; CDR3aa: CASSVERLAGSRRGDTQYF
v_gene: TRBV5-1; j_gene: TRBJ2-5; abundance: -; CDR3aa: CASSPEASGSWETQYF
v_gene: TRBV5-1; j_gene: TRBJ1-1; abundance: few; CDR3aa: CASNPLPTGETEAFF
v_gene: TRBV29-1; j_gene: -; abundance: -; CDR3aa: CSVTSSHEQYF
v_gene: TRBV10-3; j_gene: TRBJ2-7; abundance: -; CDR3aa: CAISESTSGSNEQYF
v_gene: TRBV29-1; j_gene: TRBJ2-3; abundance: -; CDR3aa: CSVATSGRGDTQYF
v_gene: TRBV7-2; j_gene: TRBJ2-1; abundance: -; CDR3aa: CASSSRGRENNEQFF
v_gene: TRBV6-5; j_gene: TRBJ1-5; abundance: -; CDR3aa: CASSSGVGRSNQPQHF
v_gene: TRBV19; j_gene: TRBJ1-5; abundance: -; CDR3aa: CASSSGEGGNQPQHF
v_gene: TRBV19; j_gene: TRBJ2-5; abundance: -; CDR3aa: CASSIELLQETQYF
v_gene: TRBV4-1; j_gene: TRBJ2-5; abundance: -; CDR3aa: CASSQPGTSLETQYF
v_gene: TRBV7-9; j_gene: TRBJ2-1; abundance: -; CDR3aa: CASSLRESGAQEQFF
v_gene: TRBV19; j_gene: TRBJ1-1; abundance: -; CDR3aa: CASSIDRDRGNTEAFF
v_gene: TRBV10-3; j_gene: TRBJ2-3; abundance: -; CDR3aa: CAISGLAGGFDTQYF
v_gene: TRBV9; j_gene: TRBJ1-1; abundance: -; CDR3aa: CASGSVGAAEAFF
v_gene: TRBV4-3; j_gene: TRBJ2-3; abundance: -; CDR3aa: CASSQGTVFSDTQYF
v_gene: TRBV7-3; j_gene: TRBJ2-1; abundance: once; CDR3aa: CASSPSGRDYNEQFF
v_gene: TRBV19; j_gene: TRBJ2-2; abundance: -; CDR3aa: CASSIIRDIKNTGELFF
v_gene: TRBV5-1; j_gene: TRBJ2-7; abundance: once; CDR3aa: CASSLVGGGGEQYF
v_gene: TRBV7-2; j_gene: TRBJ1-4; abundance: -; CDR3aa: CASSSDRGREKLFF
v_gene: TRBV6-1; j_gene: TRBJ2-7; abundance: -; CDR3aa: CASSESVPGSNDEQYF
v_gene: TRBV5-1; j_gene: TRBJ1-4; abundance: -; CDR3aa: CASSPSSPRDEKLFF
v_gene: TRBV5-8; j_gene: TRBJ2-4; abundance: few; CDR3aa: CASSAHGGLQNIQYF
v_gene: TRBV2; j_gene: TRBJ2-1; abundance: -; CDR3aa: CASSQGLAVAYNEQFF
v_gene: TRBV5-1; j_gene: TRBJ2-1; abundance: -; CDR3aa: CASSPGDFNEQFF
v_gene: TRBV7-9; j_gene: TRBJ2-1; abundance: -; CDR3aa: CASSFRAYNEQFF
v_gene: TRBV7-2; j_gene: TRBJ2-1; abundance: once; CDR3aa: CASSSGQGGGYNEQFF
v_gene: TRBV10-3; j_gene: TRBJ2-2; abundance: -; CDR3aa: CAISDTELTGELFF
v_gene: TRBV10-3; j_gene: TRBJ1-5; abundance: few; CDR3aa: CAISEDRGDQPQHF
v_gene: TRBV6-1; j_gene: TRBJ2-5; abundance: -; CDR3aa: CASSEVLGARLTQYF
v_gene: TRBV11-2; j_gene: TRBJ2-2; abundance: -; CDR3aa: CASSPGVNTGELFF
v_gene: TRBV19; j_gene: TRBJ1-1; abundance: -; CDR3aa: CASIDRARTEAFF
v_gene: TRBV6-4; j_gene: TRBJ2-1; abundance: -; CDR3aa: CASSDLTSGEQFF
v_gene: TRBV5-4; j_gene: TRBJ2-3; abundance: once; CDR3aa: CASSSTSASTDTQYF
v_gene: TRBV27; j_gene: TRBJ2-1; abundance: -; CDR3aa: CASRQRGGQVSWAPSYNEQFF
v_gene: TRBV18; j_gene: TRBJ2-3; abundance: once; CDR3aa: CASSRDRLGDTQYF
v_gene: TRBV4-2; j_gene: TRBJ1-1; abundance: -; CDR3aa: CASSQETVMNTEAFF
v_gene: TRBV7-2; j_gene: TRBJ1-2; abundance: -; CDR3aa: CASSPPPGGDYGYTF
v_gene: TRBV29-1; j_gene: TRBJ2-1; abundance: -; CDR3aa: CSVEPRVSYNEQFF
v_gene: TRBV15; j_gene: TRBJ2-4; abundance: -; CDR3aa: CATSSLKKGNIQYF
v_gene: TRBV19; j_gene: TRBJ1-2; abundance: -; CDR3aa: CASSIPVNYGYTF
v_gene: TRBV7-8; j_gene: TRBJ1-5; abundance: -; CDR3aa: CASSLPGQGVGQPQHF
v_gene: TRBV5-4; j_gene: TRBJ2-7; abundance: once; CDR3aa: CASRPFPGQGAYEQYF
v_gene: TRBV7-2; j_gene: TRBJ2-5; abundance: -; CDR3aa: CASGTVLETQYF
v_gene: TRBV11-3; j_gene: TRBJ2-3; abundance: -; CDR3aa: CASSPPEGGTDTQYF
v_gene: TRBV7-2; j_gene: TRBJ1-3; abundance: many; CDR3aa: CASSPNPGTLNTIYF
v_gene: TRBV5-1; j_gene: TRBJ2-5; abundance: -; CDR3aa: CASSLGLAGVLGETQYF
v_gene: TRBV10-3; j_gene: TRBJ2-1; abundance: -; CDR3aa: CAISELAGVGNEQFF
v_gene: TRBV7-2; j_gene: TRBJ1-1; abundance: once; CDR3aa: CASSLVGGTGGTEAFF
v_gene: TRBV28; j_gene: TRBJ1-1; abundance: few; CDR3aa: CASSFGTQNTEAFF
v_gene: TRBV19; j_gene: TRBJ2-2; abundance: few; CDR3aa: CATRRSGELFF
v_gene: TRBV6-4; j_gene: TRBJ1-1; abundance: -; CDR3aa: CASDVGNTEAFF
v_gene: TRBV11-2; j_gene: TRBJ2-7; abundance: -; CDR3aa: CASSLDPQSYEQYF
v_gene: TRBV28; j_gene: TRBJ2-1; abundance: -; CDR3aa: CASSLGPNYNEQFF
v_gene: TRBV19; j_gene: TRBJ2-7; abundance: -; CDR3aa: CASSILPLTSGRLYEQYF
v_gene: TRBV19; j_gene: TRBJ2-1; abundance: -; CDR3aa: CASSIVRDRGDNEQFF
v_gene: TRBV7-9; j_gene: TRBJ1-1; abundance: -; CDR3aa: CASSLAGDRAAFF